The table lists the clone carrying this TCR beta chain with a count of one. Looked up from germline, CDR1 is MDHEN and CDR2 is SYDVKM. Trimming shortened V by 5 bases and J by 0 bases, and 15 bases separated the two germline ends. The CDR3 has 16 amino acids. The assay was immunoSEQ multiplex PCR, and TCRdb's table has in-frame clones only and misses some. The table lists 2 million to 2.5 million clones, 80% to 95% of them singletons. The entry originates in a study of shared clonotypes between healthy human individuals. The clonotype originates from a man aged 18-30 years in good health. Some clones in this sample may be carry-over from other donors' samples. The sample comprised naive CD4+ T cells from PBMCs. Regarding subset: CD45RA+ positively selected. The gene calls are TRBV28 and TRBJ2-3, with D possibly TRBD1 on 6 matching bases. CDR3: CASSTRTASSTDTQYF. CDR3 bases: TGTGCCAGCAGTACGAGGACAGCCTCTAGCACAGATACGCAGTATTTT.